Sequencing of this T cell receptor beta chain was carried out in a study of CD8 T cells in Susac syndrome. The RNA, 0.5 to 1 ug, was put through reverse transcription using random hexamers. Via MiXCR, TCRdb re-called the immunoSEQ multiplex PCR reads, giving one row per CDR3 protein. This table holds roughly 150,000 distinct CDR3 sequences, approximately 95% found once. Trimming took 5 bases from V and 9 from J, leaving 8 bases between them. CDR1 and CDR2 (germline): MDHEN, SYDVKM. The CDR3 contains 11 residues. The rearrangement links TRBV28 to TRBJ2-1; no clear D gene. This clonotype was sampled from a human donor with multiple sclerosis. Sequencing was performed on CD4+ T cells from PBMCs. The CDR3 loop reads CASSRSREQFF. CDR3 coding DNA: TGTGCCAGCAGTCGGTCGCGTGAGCAGTTCTTC.